The 8 T cell receptor beta chains below all came from one sample that was sequenced in a study of blood T cells in healthy people across ages. Next came a second PCR, run for 7 to 11 cycles, which used a sample-barcoded 5' primer along with a J-beta primer mix. TCRdb re-derived calls from the 5' RACE reads in MiXCR, one entry per CDR3 protein. There are about 800,000 distinct CDR3 sequences in the sample; just under 25% occur only once, and approximately 4% lies in the top ten. This sample also appeared in a second study, on T cells of mothers and their children.

The sequenced sample was blood. The receptors come from a boy aged 5-17 years in good health.

The chain links TRBV20-1 to TRBJ2-3, with D perhaps TRBD2 (5 bases). The CDR3 spans 15 residues. V lost 3 bases to trimming and J lost 8 bases, with 21 bases between them. Germline V gene data show CDR1 as DFQATT and CDR2 as SNEGSKA (reference sequence). The CDR3 bases are TGCAGTGCTAGGGACTCCGGGCTTATTGCGGGTACGCAGTATTTT. Translated, it gives CSARDSGLIAGTQYF.

The chain links TRBV7-9 to TRBJ2-1, with no clear D. Germline CDR1 reads SEHNR; CDR2 reads FQNEAQ (reference sequence). The CDR3 has 12 residues. Trimming stripped 4 bases from V and 9 bases from J, with 10 bases between. CDR3 nucleotide sequence: TGTGCCAGCAGCTCGACCTCGGGTGAGCAGTTCTTC. It specifies CASSSTSGEQFF.

In this sample, this clonotype turned up a few times. The V call is TRBV6-5, the J call TRBJ2-5; TRBD2 matches at 14 bases. The J call may be wrong; the DNA end is better matched by TRBJ2-7. CDR3 length: 16 residues. Looked up from germline, CDR1 is MNHEY and CDR2 is SVGAGI. CDR3 in DNA: TGTGCCAGCAGTTATTCAGTGGGACTAGCGGGAGCCGAGCAGTACTTC. Translated, it gives CASSYSVGLAGAEQYF.

This clonotype has a count of ten or more. This chain's CDR3 is CASSPTGLADFQYF. CDR3 nucleotide sequence: TGTGCCAGCAGCCCTACAGGACTAGCGGACTTTCAGTACTTC. The chain combines TRBV3-1 with TRBJ2-4, with 10 bases fitting TRBD2. After removal of 4 bases from V and 11 bases from J, the junction contained 8 bases not matched to a gene. There are 14 residues in the CDR3. From germline, CDR1 is LGHDT and CDR2 YNNKEL (reference sequence). Full variable domain (outside the CDR3, taken from reference TRBV3-1 and TRBJ2-4): DTAVSQTPKYLVTQMGNDKSIKCEQNLGHDTMYWYKQDSKKFLKIMFSYNNKELIINETVPNRFSPKSPDKAHLNLHINSLELGDSAVYFCASSPTGLADFQYFGAGTRLSVL.

The V call is TRBV28, the J call TRBJ2-1; 8 nucleotides agree with TRBD1. The J call may be wrong; the DNA end is better matched by TRBJ2-7. Looked up from germline, CDR1 is MDHEN and CDR2 is SYDVKM. CDR3 length: 15 amino acids. Here the CDR3 reads CASSYPSTGVTEQYF. In nucleotides, the CDR3 is TGTGCCAGCAGTTATCCCTCGACAGGGGTCACCGAGCAGTACTTC.

The chain is built from TRBV20-1 and TRBJ2-5; 12 bases fit TRBD2. The J call may be incorrect, as the DNA end agrees better with TRBJ2-7. Germline values: CDR1 DFQATT, CDR2 SNEGSKA (reference sequence). The CDR3 is made up of 14 amino acids. Written as DNA, the CDR3 is TGCAGTGCTACGGCGGGGACTAGCGGGTACGAGCAGTACTTC. Protein product: CSATAGTSGYEQYF.

The chain is built from TRBV28 and TRBJ1-1; 9 bases agree with TRBD1. V was pared by 5 bases and J by 11 bases, with 12 bases of the junction left unmatched. Looked up from germline, CDR1 is MDHEN and CDR2 is SYDVKM. The CDR3 has 14 amino acids. The CDR3 DNA follows: TGTGCCAGCAGTCCCTGGGGACAGGGAATCGGGGCTTTCTTT. Protein: CASSPWGQGIGAFF.

There are a few counts of this clonotype. The chain recombines TRBV28 with TRBJ2-2; D is undetermined. Trimming removed 7 bases from V and 7 bases from J, with 10 bases in between. The CDR3 consists of 12 residues. CDR1 and CDR2 (germline): MDHEN, SYDVKM. CDR3 in amino acids: CASMGSSGELFF. The CDR3 DNA reads as TGTGCCAGCATGGGAAGTAGCGGGGAGCTGTTTTTT.